Below are 13 T cell receptor beta chains sequenced from a single sample in a study of cytomegalovirus exposure and HLA in healthy donors. In the PCR, 60 Vbeta and 13 Jbeta primers were used. Measured with immunoSEQ multiplex PCR; TCRdb has only the in-frame clones, and not every one. The sample includes 150,000 to 200,000 clones, more than 65% of them seen just once. Input material: PBMCs. Every receptor here comes from a middle-aged man in good health and CMV-seropositive.

This chain links TRBV30 with TRBJ1-5, with D possibly TRBD1 on 5 matching bases. V was clipped by 3 bases and J by 8 bases, with 14 bases between them. CDR3 length: 13 amino acids. Germline V lookup: CDR1 GTSNPN, CDR2 SVGIG (reference sequence). The DNA for the CDR3 is TGTGCCTGGAGGAAGACAGCTGGAGAGCCCCAGCATTTT. It is translated as CAWRKTAGEPQHF.

The genes are TRBV7-3 and TRBJ2-1, with no clear D. With 5 bases removed from V and 0 bases from J, the gap between germline ends came to 11 bases. Germline CDR1 reads SGHTA; CDR2 reads FQGTGA. The CDR3 is 15 residues long. Here the CDR3 DNA reads TGTGCCAGCAGCCCGTTGCGAGTCTCCTACAATGAGCAGTTCTTC. It encodes CASSPLRVSYNEQFF.

The V gene is TRBV5-4, the J gene TRBJ2-5; D possibly corresponds to TRBD1 (6 bases). Germline V gene sequence: CDR1 SGHNT, CDR2 YYREEE (reference sequence). V gave up 3 bases and J gave up 8 bases, with 17 bases separating them. The CDR3 has 14 residues. CDR3 DNA: TGTGCCAGCAGCTACGGGACACCCGATGACACCCAGTACTTC. Translation gives CASSYGTPDDTQYF.

The chain joins TRBV28 to TRBJ1-1; the D gene is possibly TRBD1 (6 bases). Per germline, CDR1 MDHEN and CDR2 SYDVKM. The CDR3 loop spans 12 amino acids. V lost 6 bases to trimming and J lost 10 bases, with 15 bases between them. The CDR3 region has the DNA TGTGCCAGCAGACTACAGGGATCTCTAGCTTTCTTT. Protein: CASRLQGSLAFF.

The genes are TRBV4-2 and TRBJ2-7, with TRBD2 as a possible D gene (6 bases). CDR3 length: 14 amino acids. The germline V gene has CDR1 LGHNA and CDR2 YNFKEQ. Trimming removed 0 bases at V and 3 bases at J, with 9 bases between. CDR3 sequence reads: CASSQDLTSYEQYF. The CDR3 DNA follows: TGTGCCAGCAGCCAAGATTTGACTAGCTACGAGCAGTACTTC.

V and J are TRBV5-4 and TRBJ2-3, with D unresolved. Germline values: CDR1 SGHNT, CDR2 YYREEE (reference sequence). The CDR3 has 15 amino acids. The V end lost 3 bases, the J end lost 3 bases, and 14 bases lay between the germline ends. CDR3 sequence: CASSSTPILTDTQYF. The CDR3 region has the DNA TGTGCCAGCAGCTCGACTCCGATTCTGACAGATACGCAGTATTTT.

This sequence joins TRBV11-2 and TRBJ1-1, with TRBD1 identical over 7 bases. The V segment lost 5 bases and the J segment 1 base; nucleotides outside the gene matches: 13. The V gene's germline CDR1 is SGHAT and CDR2 FQNNGV. This CDR3 region has 17 residues. The CDR3 nucleotides read TGTGCCAGCAGCCTACCTTGGGACAGTTATGCGAACACTGAAGCTTTCTTT. Translated, it gives CASSLPWDSYANTEAFF.

The chain recombines TRBV30 with TRBJ2-7; D uncertain. CDR3 length: 14 amino acids. The germline gives CDR1 GTSNPN, CDR2 SVGIG (reference sequence). Trimming removed 1 base from V and 0 bases from J, with 10 bases in between. The CDR3 reads CAWSADCCSYEQYF. CDR3 nucleotides: TGTGCCTGGAGTGCCGACTGCTGCTCCTACGAGCAGTACTTC.

The rearrangement joins TRBV6-5 to TRBJ2-1; a weak D match, TRBD2 (6 bases). CDR3 length: 15 residues. Deletions cut 2 bases from V and 5 bases from J, with 13 bases between. Germline assignment: CDR1 MNHEY and CDR2 SVGAGI. CDR3 coding DNA: TGTGCCAGCAGTTACGGGGCGGGACCCAACAATGAGCAGTTCTTC. Protein product: CASSYGAGPNNEQFF.

The chain uses TRBV10-1 and TRBJ1-6; TRBD1 matches at 10 bases. J gave up 5 bases and V 6 bases, and 1 base lay outside the gene matches. This CDR3 is built from 14 residues. Germline V gene sequence: CDR1 WNHNN, CDR2 SYGVQD (reference sequence). The CDR3 spells CASRGTGDNSPLHF. CDR3 bases: TGCGCCAGCAGAGGGACAGGGGATAATTCACCCCTCCACTTT.

This chain connects TRBV19 to TRBJ2-2; 7 nucleotides match TRBD1. CDR3 size: 15 residues. V gave up 6 bases and J gave up 4 bases; unmatched junction bases: 8. Germline CDR1 LNHDA, CDR2 SQIVND (reference sequence). The DNA of the CDR3 is TGTGCCAGTAGGATGGGACAGCCGGGCACCGGGGAGCTGTTTTTT. This translates into CASRMGQPGTGELFF.

This chain uses TRBV28 with TRBJ1-5; D remains ambiguous. The CDR3 has 16 residues. The V and J ends lost 8 bases and 1 base respectively, with 18 bases between them. CDR1 is MDHEN and CDR2 is SYDVKM in the germline V gene. CDR3 protein: CASERLPSPSNQPQHF. Here the CDR3 DNA reads TGTGCCAGCGAGAGGCTGCCCTCTCCGAGCAATCAGCCCCAGCATTTT.

The chain links TRBV7-2 to TRBJ2-7, with 7 nucleotides matching TRBD2. Trimming took 6 bases from V and 3 from J; bases not matched to a gene: 8. This CDR3 spans 14 amino acids. CDR1 and CDR2 from the germline V gene are SGHTA and FQGNSA. In DNA form, the CDR3 reads TGTGCCAGCAGGCCTAGCGGAGGGGACTACGAGCAGTACTTC. This gives the protein CASRPSGGDYEQYF. The full variable domain, with the rest looked up from reference TRBV7-2 and TRBJ2-7, is GAGVSQSPSNKVTEKGKDVELRCDPISGHTALYWYRQSLGQGLEFLIYFQGNSAPDKSGLPSDRFSAERTGGSVSTLTIQRTQQEDSAVYLCASRPSGGDYEQYFGPGTRLTVT.